Sequencing of this T cell receptor (beta chain) was carried out in a study of blood T cell repertoires in COVID-19. V was trimmed by 8 bases and J by 0 bases, leaving 14 bases between them. Germline CDR1 reads MDHEN; CDR2 reads SYDVKM. CDR3 length: 14 amino acids. This clone was seen only once. Method: immunoSEQ multiplex PCR; TCRdb's copy keeps in-frame clones and lacks some. Of around 300,000 clones listed, about 88% are singletons. The chain joins TRBV28 to TRBJ2-7, with D maybe TRBD1 (6 bases). The receptor was derived from a woman aged 45-65 years who had recovered from COVID-19. The sample was PBMCs or T cells enriched from blood (not recorded which). DNA of the CDR3: TGTGCCAGCGGCTTGGCACAGGGCTCCTACGAGCAGTACTTC. Protein: CASGLAQGSYEQYF.